The source of this T cell receptor (beta chain) is a study of lymphopenia after photon versus proton radiotherapy (dated by TCRdb to the late 2010s). Describing the broader study: Photon and proton radiation therapy were compared by the study for their immunological effects in patients with gastrointestinal tumors who developed high-grade lymphopenia. The goal of the study was to characterize the differences between the two radiation modalities in how they affect the immune system. The cohort comprised approximately 21 patients with gastrointestinal tumors who received either photon or proton therapy and then developed lymphopenia. Study-level results and caveats: The survival association was examined only in patients who died, and the authors described better survival with proton therapy as a possibility, not as a demonstrated result. After the lymphocyte count nadir, photon-treated repertoires showed oligoclonal expansion, especially of CD8+ Temra cells, which drove the drop in diversity. During treatment, patients who received photon therapy lost naive T cells and TCR diversity and gained effector/memory populations, whereas patients who received proton therapy remained relatively stable. Across the cohort, among patients who died, a greater drop in TCR diversity after the nadir was inversely correlated with overall survival time.

As regards this clone: The antigen this receptor binds is unknown. Per-nucleotide qualities are absent, and no much larger clonotype sits a single base away.

Receptor amplification or capture employed the immunoSEQ multiplex PCR assay. T cell repertoires were profiled by deep sequencing of rearranged TCR beta loci, alongside multiparametric flow cytometry. The table was pulled from immuneACCESS by TCRdb, which kept in-frame rearrangements only. Such tables lose some clones; where checked, under half of the loss comes from unresolved V genes, and the rest has no known cause. The sample table lists tens of thousands of clones, approximately 90% of them with a count of one. The ten largest make up over 8.5% of the sample. The sequencing used peripheral blood, collected from a patient treated with proton-based radiotherapy. The receptor was derived from an elderly man with esophageal cancer.

The DNA sequence reads TGTGCCAGCAGCGTATCAGGACAGGCCTCCCAAGGGCCCCAGCATTTT. This sequence encodes CASSVSGQASQGPQHF. The chain joins TRBV9 to TRBJ1-5; 7 central bases correspond to TRBD1. The germline V gene yields SGDLS for CDR1 and YYNGEE for CDR2. Germline trimming amounts to 1 base on V and 9 bases on J, with 13 as the count of junction bases outside the gene matches. The CDR3 numbers 16 residues from cysteine through phenylalanine. Only the CDR3 DNA is retained, 48 bases long and in frame from the first base.